This entry is about one T cell receptor (beta chain). The CDR3 sequence is 15 residues long. The germline V and J ends were trimmed by 4 bases and 0 bases, with 11 bases remaining between them. Germline assignment: CDR1 SGHRS and CDR2 YFSETQ. These data are taken from a study of OX40 agonist ivuxolimab in advanced cancers. Produced via immunoSEQ multiplex PCR; TCRdb's table is partial and in-frame only. The sample has about 64,000 clones; about 80% are singletons. The J gene is TRBJ1-5, the V gene TRBV5-1, with no clear D. Sequencing was performed on CD4+ or CD8+ T cells sorted from blood, taken in a trial of the OX40 agonist ivuxolimab. This clonotype was obtained from an adult with an advanced solid tumor such as melanoma, head and neck, liver or kidney cancer. CDR3 protein: CASSPDGYSNQPQHF. Written as DNA, the CDR3 is TGCGCCAGCAGCCCAGACGGATATAGCAATCAGCCCCAGCATTTT.